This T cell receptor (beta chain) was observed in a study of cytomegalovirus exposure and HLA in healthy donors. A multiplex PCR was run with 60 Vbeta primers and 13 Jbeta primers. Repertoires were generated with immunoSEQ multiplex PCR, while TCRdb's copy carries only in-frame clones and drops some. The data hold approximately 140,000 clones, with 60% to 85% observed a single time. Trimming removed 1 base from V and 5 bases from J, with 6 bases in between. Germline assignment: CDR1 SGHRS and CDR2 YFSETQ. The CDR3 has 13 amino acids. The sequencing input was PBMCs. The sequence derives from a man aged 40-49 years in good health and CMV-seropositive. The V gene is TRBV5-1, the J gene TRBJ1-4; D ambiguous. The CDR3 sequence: CASSLFLNEKLFF. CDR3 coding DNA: TGCGCCAGCAGCTTGTTCCTGAATGAAAAACTGTTTTTT.